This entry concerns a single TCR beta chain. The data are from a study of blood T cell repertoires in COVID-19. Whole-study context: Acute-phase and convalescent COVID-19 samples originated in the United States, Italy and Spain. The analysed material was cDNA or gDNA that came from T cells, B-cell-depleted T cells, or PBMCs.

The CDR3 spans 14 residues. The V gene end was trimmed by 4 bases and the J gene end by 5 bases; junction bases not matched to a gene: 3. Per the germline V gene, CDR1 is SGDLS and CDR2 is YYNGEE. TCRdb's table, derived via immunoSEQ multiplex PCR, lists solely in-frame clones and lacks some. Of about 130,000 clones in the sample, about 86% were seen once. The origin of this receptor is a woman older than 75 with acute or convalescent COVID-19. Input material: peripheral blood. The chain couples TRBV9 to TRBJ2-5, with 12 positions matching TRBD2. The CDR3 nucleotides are TGTGCCAGCAGCCAAGGACTAGCGGGGGAGACCCAGTACTTC. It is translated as CASSQGLAGETQYF. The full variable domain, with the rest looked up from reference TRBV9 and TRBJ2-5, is DSGVTQTPKHLITATGQRVTLRCSPRSGDLSVYWYQQSLDQGLQFLIQYYNGEERAKGNILERFSAQQFPDLHSELNLSSLELGDSALYFCASSQGLAGETQYFGPGTRLLVL.